Below are 26 T cell receptor beta chains sequenced from a single sample in a study of blood T cell repertoires in COVID-19. Only in-frame clones appear in the TCRdb table, and some are missing; sequencing was by immunoSEQ multiplex PCR. The sample has about 120,000 clones; roughly 85% are singletons. Sequencing was carried out using peripheral blood. These receptors all come from a man younger than 40 with acute or convalescent COVID-19.

This CDR3 is CATSRDYGGVPENNSPLHF. In DNA form, the CDR3 reads TGTGCCACCAGCAGAGATTACGGGGGAGTCCCGGAAAATAATTCACCCCTCCACTTT. This rearrangement joins TRBV15 to TRBJ1-6; maybe TRBD1 (5 bases). This CDR3 spans 19 amino acids. Per germline, CDR1 LNHNV and CDR2 YYDKDF (reference sequence). Trimming removed 0 bases at V and 5 bases at J, with 20 bases between.

V gene TRBV6-5 combines with J gene TRBJ2-3; 7 bases are a match to TRBD1. The J segment lost 5 bases and the V segment lost 6 bases, leaving 5 bases of the junction unmatched. The CDR3 totals 13 residues. The germline V gene encodes CDR1 MNHEY and CDR2 SVGAGI. The CDR3 DNA is TGTGCCAGCAGACCCCGGACAGGAGATACGCAGTATTTT. Protein product: CASRPRTGDTQYF.

The V call is TRBV11-2, the J call TRBJ2-5; D is unresolved. The CDR3 spans 14 residues. CDR1 is SGHAT and CDR2 is FQNNGV in the germline V gene. Between the trimmed V and J ends, which lost 1 base and 1 base, there was a span of 7 bases. The CDR3 sequence is CASSLAAFQETQYF. Written as DNA, the CDR3 is TGTGCCAGCAGCTTAGCCGCGTTCCAAGAGACCCAGTACTTC.

V gene TRBV12-3 or TRBV12-4 combines with J gene TRBJ1-5; TRBD1 might be the D (5 bases). This CDR3 spans 13 amino acids. Between the trimmed V and J ends, which lost 4 bases and 1 base, there was a span of 5 bases. CDR3 sequence (DNA): TGTGCCAGCAGTTGGGGCAGCAATCAGCCCCAGCATTTT. The encoded protein is CASSWGSNQPQHF.

The rearrangement joins TRBV27 to TRBJ2-1; 10 bases line up with TRBD1. Germline CDR1 is MNHEY and CDR2 is SMNVEV (reference sequence). This CDR3 spans 16 amino acids. Trimming took 6 bases from V and 3 from J; bases not matched to a gene: 8. The CDR3 nucleotides are TGTGCCAGCAGGAGCAATTGGGACAGGGGCTACAATGAGCAGTTCTTC. This encodes CASRSNWDRGYNEQFF.

The chain uses TRBV5-1 and TRBJ2-6; D perhaps matches TRBD1 (6 bases). Germline loops: CDR1 SGHRS, CDR2 YFSETQ. The V end lost 0 bases, the J end lost 0 bases, and 10 bases lay between the germline ends. This CDR3 is 17 amino acids long. The CDR3 sequence: CASSLDTGSSGANVLTF. The DNA of the CDR3 is TGCGCCAGCAGCTTGGATACAGGGAGCTCTGGGGCCAACGTCCTGACTTTC.

V and J are TRBV18 and TRBJ2-7; 9 positions match TRBD1. CDR3 size: 14 residues. V dropped 3 bases and J dropped 2; count of bases not matched to a gene: 2. Germline V lookup: CDR1 KGHSH, CDR2 LQKENI. The CDR3 DNA is TGTGCCAGCTCACCCCGGGACAGGGCCTACGAGCAGTACTTC. This codes for CASSPRDRAYEQYF. Based on the CDR3 plus reference TRBV18 and TRBJ2-7, the full variable domain is NAGVMQNPRHLVRRRGQEARLRCSPMKGHSHVYWYRQLPEEGLKFMVYLQKENIIDESGMPKERFSAEFPKEGPSILRIQQVVRGDSAAYFCASSPRDRAYEQYFGPGTRLTVT.

This sequence joins TRBV7-8 and TRBJ2-1; 7 bases fit TRBD1. J gave up 4 bases and V 5 bases, and 11 bases lay outside the gene matches. The V gene's germline CDR1 is SGHVS and CDR2 FQNEAQ. This CDR3 region has 16 residues. The CDR3 spells CASSPRMGQKYNEQFF. DNA for the CDR3: TGTGCCAGCAGCCCACGGATGGGACAGAAGTACAATGAGCAGTTCTTC.

This clone was counted a single time. The chain has TRBV18 and TRBJ2-2, with D maybe TRBD1 (6 bases). This CDR3 is built from 15 residues. Between the trimmed V and J ends, which lost 8 bases and 1 base, there was a span of 14 bases. Germline V gives CDR1 KGHSH, CDR2 LQKENI. This CDR3 reads CASPRQGMNTGELFF. For the CDR3, the DNA is TGTGCCAGCCCCAGGCAGGGGATGAACACCGGGGAGCTGTTTTTT.

The chain recombines TRBV10-3 with TRBJ2-5; D possibly corresponds to TRBD2 (6 bases). CDR1 ENHRY and CDR2 SYGVKD come from the germline V gene. This CDR3 spans 13 amino acids. V shed 6 bases and J shed 4 bases, with 12 bases lying between them. The CDR3 loop reads CAIRREAGETQYF. In nucleotides, the CDR3 is TGTGCCATCAGAAGGGAGGCGGGAGAGACCCAGTACTTC.

The chain joins TRBV6-1 to TRBJ1-2; 9 bases are shared with TRBD1. Germline V gene lookup returns CDR1 MNHNS and CDR2 SASEGT. V trimming: 4 bases; J trimming: 4 bases; junction bases outside the gene matches: 10. The CDR3 has 16 amino acids. CDR3 coding DNA: TGTGCCAGCAGTGGAGGACAGGGGACTATGAGCTATGGCTACACCTTC. Its protein is CASSGGQGTMSYGYTF.

The V and J genes are TRBV5-1 and TRBJ1-2; 10 bases are a match to TRBD1. Germline V gene data show CDR1 as SGHRS and CDR2 as YFSETQ. The CDR3 is made up of 15 amino acids. The V segment lost 4 bases and the J segment 8 bases; nucleotides outside the gene matches: 11. The CDR3, as DNA: TGCGCCAGCAGCCCGGGCCGACAGGGGGCGCGGGGCTACACCTTC. Encoded protein: CASSPGRQGARGYTF. Full variable domain (remainder filled in from reference TRBV5-1 and TRBJ1-2): KAGVTQTPRYLIKTRGQQVTLSCSPISGHRSVSWYQQTPGQGLQFLFEYFSETQRNKGNFPGRFSGRQFSNSRSEMNVSTLELGDSALYLCASSPGRQGARGYTFGSGTRLTVV.

This chain connects TRBV4-1 to TRBJ2-2, with D tentatively TRBD1 (5 bases). The length of the CDR3 is 16 residues. Germline loops: CDR1 MGHRA, CDR2 YSYEKL. V shed 1 base and J shed 3 bases, with 12 bases lying between them. The CDR3 is CASSQAQGGYTGELFF. The CDR3 DNA is TGCGCCAGCAGCCAAGCCCAGGGCGGATACACCGGGGAGCTGTTTTTT.

The gene calls are TRBV7-9 and TRBJ1-6, with a weak D call TRBD1 (5 bases). V was pared by 5 bases and J by 0 bases, with 14 bases between. The germline V gene encodes CDR1 SEHNR and CDR2 FQNEAQ (reference sequence). This CDR3 has 17 residues. CDR3 nucleotide sequence: TGTGCCAGCAGCCGGGGGGAGTCCAGCTCCTATAATTCACCCCTCCACTTT. This translates into CASSRGESSSYNSPLHF.

The chain links TRBV3-1 (or the pseudogene TRBV3-2) to TRBJ2-1; 8 nucleotides match TRBD1. The V gene end was trimmed by 6 bases and the J gene end by 7 bases; junction bases not matched to a gene: 8. CDR3 length: 14 amino acids. Germline V CDR1 and CDR2: LGHDT, YNNKEL (reference sequence). The CDR3 DNA is TGTGCCAGCAGAATACAGGGGGTCGGGAATGAGCAGTTCTTC. It encodes CASRIQGVGNEQFF.

This clone has a single count. This sequence joins TRBV4-3 and TRBJ1-1; TRBD1 is a possible D gene (5 bases). The germline gives CDR1 LGHNA, CDR2 YSLEER. This CDR3 is 15 amino acids long. Trimming pared 2 bases from V and 0 bases from J, leaving 10 bases between. CDR3 sequence: CASSQHRSLNTEAFF. The CDR3, as DNA: TGCGCCAGCAGCCAACACAGGAGCTTGAACACTGAAGCTTTCTTT.

This chain uses TRBV5-6 with TRBJ2-1; 9 bases map to TRBD1. The CDR3 extends over 16 amino acids. V lost 9 bases to trimming and J lost 9 bases; unmatched junction nucleotides: 19. Germline CDR1 and CDR2: SGHDT and YYEEEE. The CDR3 sequence is CATAETGTGSYGEQFF. As DNA, the CDR3 is TGTGCCACCGCTGAGACAGGGACAGGGAGCTACGGTGAGCAGTTCTTC.

The chain combines TRBV20-1 with TRBJ1-4; D remains unclear. V was cut by 7 bases and J by 5 bases, with 8 bases left in between. Per germline, CDR1 DFQATT and CDR2 SNEGSKA (reference sequence). The CDR3 totals 11 residues. The CDR3 sequence: CSVPFNEKLFF. Written as DNA, the CDR3 is TGCAGTGTCCCATTCAATGAAAAACTGTTTTTT.

The chain has TRBV4-1 and TRBJ2-3; maybe TRBD2 (5 bases). The CDR3 runs to 15 residues. The ends were cut back, 2 bases at V and 0 bases at J, with 9 bases in the middle. CDR1 is MGHRA and CDR2 is YSYEKL in the germline V gene. CDR3 nucleotides: TGCGCCAGCAGCCAATCCGGACTTAGCACAGATACGCAGTATTTT. Protein sequence: CASSQSGLSTDTQYF.

V and J are TRBV5-4 and TRBJ2-7; 8 positions agree with TRBD1. V lost 4 bases, J lost 2 bases, and 11 bases stayed unmatched. The V gene's germline CDR1 is SGHNT and CDR2 YYREEE (reference sequence). This CDR3 spans 16 amino acids. In DNA, the CDR3 is TGTGCCAGCAGCCCCGACCGGACAGGGCCTACCTACGAGCAGTACTTC. Protein sequence: CASSPDRTGPTYEQYF.

This clone was observed once. The rearrangement joins TRBV19 to TRBJ1-2, with TRBD1 matching over 7 bases. This CDR3 comprises 16 residues. From germline, CDR1 is LNHDA and CDR2 SQIVND (reference sequence). Trimming at V came to 5 bases and at J to 5 bases, leaving 14 bases not matched to a gene. The CDR3 is CASSFAGTDIFYGYTF. As DNA, the CDR3 is TGTGCCAGTAGTTTTGCCGGGACAGACATCTTTTATGGCTACACCTTC.

The rearrangement joins TRBV5-1 to TRBJ2-1; 9 nucleotides align to TRBD2. Germline loops: CDR1 SGHRS, CDR2 YFSETQ. The CDR3 length is 17 residues. J was trimmed by 6 bases and V by 4 bases; bases with no gene match: 14. The chain's CDR3 is CASSPRVGLAGFNEQFF. The CDR3 nucleotides read TGCGCCAGCAGCCCGCGGGTGGGGCTAGCGGGATTCAATGAGCAGTTCTTC.

The V gene is TRBV7-2, the J gene TRBJ2-7; 12 positions agree with TRBD2. Germline V CDR1 and CDR2: SGHTA, FQGNSA. With V trimmed by 5 bases and J by 6 bases, 8 bases remained unmatched. This CDR3 contains 15 residues. The CDR3 DNA follows: TGTGCCAGCAGCACCGAGCTAGCGGGGGGGATCGAGCAGTACTTC. This encodes CASSTELAGGIEQYF.

This clone rates as large. This sequence joins TRBV18 and TRBJ2-2; TRBD1 aligns across 7 bases. This CDR3 comprises 13 residues. Germline loops: CDR1 KGHSH, CDR2 LQKENI. Unmatched junction bases numbered 6, after V lost 5 bases and J lost 9 bases. This chain's CDR3 is CASSAQGLRELFF. DNA of the CDR3: TGTGCCAGCTCAGCACAGGGGTTGAGGGAGCTGTTTTTT.

The chain is built from TRBV15 and TRBJ1-1, with D uncertain. The CDR3 is 15 amino acids. V was shortened by 0 bases and J by 7 bases, with 15 bases between the two germline ends. Germline V gives CDR1 LNHNV, CDR2 YYDKDF (reference sequence). In nucleotides, the CDR3 is TGTGCCACCAGCAGAGATCGCGGGAATTTAGGTGAAGCTTTCTTT. Translating it yields CATSRDRGNLGEAFF.

The V and J genes are TRBV10-3 and TRBJ1-4; D may be TRBD1 (5 bases). In germline, CDR1 is ENHRY, CDR2 SYGVKD. The V end lost 10 bases, the J end lost 2 bases, and 11 bases lay between the germline ends. The CDR3 contains 13 residues. The CDR3 reads CATKGYTNEKLFF. CDR3 nucleotide sequence: TGTGCCACCAAGGGGTACACTAATGAAAAACTGTTTTTT.